A single sample gave rise to the 21 T cell receptor beta chains below, sequenced in a study of T-cell memory formation after mild COVID-19. TCRdb processed the 5' RACE reads anew with MiXCR; each CDR3 protein has one entry. The table lists over 120,000 distinct CDR3 sequences, about 5.5% of them singletons, with 2% to 2.5% in the top ten. The sequenced material came from PBMCs or a T cell subset sorted from them (not recorded which). Every receptor here comes from an adult woman who had mild COVID-19 (a few samples of this study predate the infection). Cell type and time point are not known.

The V call is TRBV5-1, the J call TRBJ2-2; D perhaps matches TRBD1 (5 bases). The CDR3 is 16 residues long. V lost 1 base and J 1 base, leaving 11 bases between the germline ends. Germline lookup yields CDR1 SGHRS and CDR2 YFSETQ. CDR3 coding DNA: TGCGCCAGCAGCTTGAACAGGCCCGGGAACACCGGGGAGCTGTTTTTT. The encoded protein is CASSLNRPGNTGELFF. Looking up the rest from reference TRBV5-1 and TRBJ2-2 gives the full variable domain: KAGVTQTPRYLIKTRGQQVTLSCSPISGHRSVSWYQQTPGQGLQFLFEYFSETQRNKGNFPGRFSGRQFSNSRSEMNVSTLELGDSALYLCASSLNRPGNTGELFFGEGSRLTVL.

The chain is built from TRBV12-3 or TRBV12-4 and TRBJ2-2, with D possibly being TRBD2 (5 bases). The ends were cut back, 3 bases at V and 2 bases at J, with 10 bases in the middle. The CDR3 totals 15 residues. This CDR3 is CASSFQRRNTGELFF. Written as DNA, the CDR3 is TGTGCCAGCAGTTTCCAGCGGAGAAACACCGGGGAGCTGTTTTTT.

The V gene is TRBV12-3 or TRBV12-4, the J gene TRBJ1-2; 7 nucleotides match TRBD1. The CDR3 length is 16 residues. Trimming took 0 bases from V and 4 from J; bases not matched to a gene: 8. CDR3 coding DNA: TGTGCCAGCAGTTTAGCGGGGGCACAGGGGACCTATGGCTACACCTTC. This sequence encodes CASSLAGAQGTYGYTF.

This clonotype was seen at least ten times. The J gene is TRBJ1-1, the V gene TRBV5-1; 9 bases are a match to TRBD1. The V gene end was trimmed by 2 bases and the J gene end by 6 bases; junction bases not matched to a gene: 8. In germline, CDR1 is SGHRS, CDR2 YFSETQ. CDR3 length: 15 amino acids. CDR3 residues: CASSLSSGTGPEAFF. In nucleotides, the CDR3 is TGCGCCAGCAGCTTATCCTCCGGGACAGGGCCTGAAGCTTTCTTT.

This clonotype showed up many times. V gene TRBV5-1 combines with J gene TRBJ1-6; TRBD1 agrees at 8 bases. V lost 0 bases, J lost 10 bases, and 6 bases stayed unmatched. The CDR3 extends over 15 amino acids. The germline CDR1 and CDR2 sequences are SGHRS and YFSETQ. CDR3 amino acids: CASSLAGQGGSPLHF. The CDR3 region has the DNA TGCGCCAGCAGCTTGGCCGGACAGGGAGGGTCACCCCTCCACTTT.

The chain employs TRBV5-1 and TRBJ2-3; 8 nucleotides agree with TRBD1. The CDR3 loop spans 15 amino acids. V dropped 2 bases and J dropped 4; count of bases not matched to a gene: 6. CDR1 and CDR2 from the germline V gene are SGHRS and YFSETQ. The CDR3 sequence: CASSFGQGIPDTQYF. CDR3 DNA: TGCGCCAGCAGCTTTGGACAGGGCATTCCAGATACGCAGTATTTT.

This clonotype appeared many times. This chain joins TRBV10-3 and TRBJ2-7; weak D call: TRBD2 (5 bases). CDR3 length: 12 amino acids. CDR1 is ENHRY and CDR2 is SYGVKD in the germline V gene. Trimming cost V 11 bases and J 2 bases, with 13 bases left between them. The CDR3 region is CAARDQTYEQYF. CDR3 bases: TGTGCCGCCCGGGATCAGACCTACGAGCAGTACTTC.

This clonotype was found a few times. This sequence joins TRBV20-1 and TRBJ1-2; 10 bases agree with TRBD1. The germline CDR1 and CDR2 sequences are DFQATT and SNEGSKA (reference sequence). Trimming at V came to 7 bases and at J to 5 bases, leaving 13 bases not matched to a gene. The CDR3 runs to 15 residues. CDR3 coding DNA: TGCAGTGTTACGACAGGGGGCAACCTCGGGTATGGCTACACCTTC. Its protein product is CSVTTGGNLGYGYTF.

This clonotype was detected a few times. V gene TRBV6-2 or TRBV6-3 combines with J gene TRBJ2-7; the D gene is possibly TRBD1 (5 bases). Trimming stripped 4 bases from V and 2 bases from J, with 9 bases between. Germline-derived CDR1 and CDR2 are MNHEY and SVGEGT. The CDR3 runs 13 residues. DNA for the CDR3: TGTGCCAGCAGTTCAGGGCCCCCCTACGAGCAGTACTTC. Amino acids: CASSSGPPYEQYF.

This sequence joins TRBV5-1 and TRBJ1-4, with a weak D call TRBD1 (5 bases). CDR3 length: 15 residues. With 3 bases removed from V and 5 bases from J, the gap between germline ends came to 14 bases. From germline, CDR1 is SGHRS and CDR2 YFSETQ. The CDR3 nucleotides are TGCGCCAGCAGCTCGGGGACGGCGGAGAATGAAAAACTGTTTTTT. Translation: CASSSGTAENEKLFF.

This clonotype has more than one count but fewer than ten. The genes are TRBV20-1 and TRBJ1-1; D ambiguous. Trimming took off 3 bases at V and 0 bases at J, with 8 bases between the two ends. This CDR3 spans 13 amino acids. Germline CDR1 is DFQATT and CDR2 is SNEGSKA (reference sequence). CDR3 nucleotides: TGCAGTGCTAGGGTCAGCCTGAACACTGAAGCTTTCTTT. Protein sequence: CSARVSLNTEAFF.

The genes are TRBV20-1 and TRBJ1-1, with 12 bases that match TRBD1. V dropped 0 bases and J dropped 5; count of bases not matched to a gene: 28. This CDR3 has 23 residues. From germline, CDR1 is DFQATT and CDR2 SNEGSKA (reference sequence). CDR3 sequence reads: CSARDQEFRRDRGRVVGRTEAFF. CDR3 nucleotide sequence: TGCAGTGCTAGAGATCAGGAGTTTCGCCGGGACAGGGGGCGCGTGGTCGGGAGGACTGAAGCTTTCTTT.

Ten or more counts support this clonotype. V and J are TRBV7-2 and TRBJ2-1, with D unresolved. This CDR3 has 12 amino acids. The germline CDR1 and CDR2 sequences are SGHTA and FQGNSA. Trimming took 5 bases from V and 7 from J, leaving 9 bases between them. The chain's CDR3 is CASSLDINEQFF. In nucleotides, the CDR3 is TGTGCCAGCAGCCTAGATATAAATGAGCAGTTCTTC.

This clonotype was detected only a few times. The rearrangement links TRBV7-3 to TRBJ1-3; TRBD1 is a possible D gene (5 bases). This CDR3 is built from 18 residues. Per the germline V gene, CDR1 is SGHTA and CDR2 is FQGTGA. Trimming took 1 base from V and 0 from J, leaving 16 bases between them. CDR3 in amino acids: CASSLNRAIGGSGNTIYF. The CDR3 DNA is TGTGCCAGCAGCTTAAACCGAGCGATTGGGGGCTCTGGAAACACCATATATTTT.

This clonotype was counted ten times or more. J is TRBJ2-3 and V is TRBV12-3 or TRBV12-4; 7 nucleotides agree with TRBD2. The V gene end was trimmed by 3 bases and the J gene end by 4 bases; junction bases not matched to a gene: 7. The CDR3 is made up of 15 amino acids. The CDR3 sequence is CASSFSLGLADTQYF. The CDR3 bases are TGTGCCAGCAGTTTCTCCCTCGGACTAGCAGATACGCAGTATTTT.

V and J are TRBV5-1 and TRBJ1-1, with 9 bases lining up with TRBD1. Germline values: CDR1 SGHRS, CDR2 YFSETQ. This CDR3 region has 13 residues. Trimming cost V 3 bases and J 6 bases; bases outside gene matches: 3. The DNA for the CDR3 is TGCGCCAGCAGCTCAAACAGGGGGCCTGAAGCTTTCTTT. Protein: CASSSNRGPEAFF.

This clonotype was detected ten times or more. This chain uses TRBV20-1 with TRBJ2-3, with D perhaps assigned TRBD1 or TRBD2 (6 bases each). Germline assignment: CDR1 DFQATT and CDR2 SNEGSKA (reference sequence). V was shortened by 7 bases and J by 3 bases, with 14 bases between the two germline ends. CDR3 length: 13 amino acids. The CDR3 region is CSGWGAGTDTQYF. Written as DNA, the CDR3 is TGCAGTGGTTGGGGGGCCGGGACAGATACGCAGTATTTT.

This clonotype was counted ten times or more. The chain employs TRBV9 and TRBJ2-6; possible D gene TRBD1, 5 bases. Deletions cut 3 bases from V and 0 bases from J, with 13 bases between. The CDR3 is made up of 17 amino acids. Germline CDR1 SGDLS, CDR2 YYNGEE. The DNA for the CDR3 is TGTGCCAGCAGCGCTCTCAGTCAGGGCTCTGGGGCCAACGTCCTGACTTTC. Its protein product is CASSALSQGSGANVLTF.

V is TRBV12-3 or TRBV12-4 and J is TRBJ2-1; the D gene is possibly TRBD2 (6 bases). Trimming removed 3 bases at V and 4 bases at J, with 16 bases between. CDR3 length: 16 residues. The CDR3 DNA reads as TGTGCCAGCAGTTTCGGGGTTGGGGGGACGTACAATGAGCAGTTCTTC. Its protein is CASSFGVGGTYNEQFF.

The chain combines TRBV5-6 with TRBJ2-7; D unresolved. The V and J ends lost 5 bases and 6 bases respectively, with 21 bases between them. This CDR3 has 15 amino acids. The germline V gene encodes CDR1 SGHDT and CDR2 YYEEEE. The CDR3 bases are TGTGCCAGCAGTGTCGGTGGGGTAGTAGCAGGCGAGCAGTACTTC. Translated: CASSVGGVVAGEQYF.

The genes are TRBV12-3 or TRBV12-4 and TRBJ2-7; 7 nucleotides agree with TRBD1. The CDR3 is 13 residues long. After removal of 5 bases from V and 4 bases from J, the junction contained 5 bases not matched to a gene. For the CDR3, the DNA is TGTGCCAGCAGTCAGGGGGAGTATTACGAGCAGTACTTC. It specifies CASSQGEYYEQYF.